This TCR beta chain was profiled in a study of T-cell reconstitution after alpha-beta-depleted transplantation in children. Overall study results and limits: A year post-transplant, T-cell counts and diversity derived mostly from newly produced T cells. Approximately two months post-transplant, alpha-beta T cells reportedly originated from several hundred expanded graft clones. The origin of high day-60 TCRbeta diversity in some patients lay in surviving recipient T cells and thymic progenitors.

Using unique molecular identifiers, the investigators prepared the TCRbeta library. TCRdb processed the PCR reads anew with MiXCR; each CDR3 protein has one entry. The data contain approximately 650,000 distinct CDR3 sequences, 10% to 15% of them singletons. This clonotype showed up many times. Antigen: not known. After removal of 4 bases from V and 4 bases from J, the junction contained 4 bases not matched to a gene. The CDR3 runs to 14 residues. In germline, CDR1 is SQVTM, CDR2 ANQGSEA. Specimen: PBMCs, collected before TCRalphabeta/CD19-depleted stem cell transplant. This clonotype was obtained from a girl aged 2 to 10 with congenital amegakaryocytic thrombocytopenia, due to receive a stem cell transplant. The chain carries TRBV29-1 and TRBJ2-5, with 12 bases lining up with TRBD1. The DNA for the CDR3 is TGCAGCGTTGGAGGGACAGGGGGCCGAGAGACCCAGTACTTC. This encodes CSVGGTGGRETQYF.